This T cell receptor (beta chain) stems from a study of radiation and T cells in renal cell carcinoma. TCRdb keeps only in-frame clones here, not all; method: immunoSEQ multiplex PCR. This repertoire shows 120,000 or so clones, approximately 75% found once; its top ten account for around 1.8%. This sample's time point: blood 2 weeks post-SBRT. Treatment denoted: 15 Gy SBRT to primary tumor, nephrectomy 4 weeks later. Radiation-treated patients gave blood at baseline, week 2 and week 4. The patient's renal cell carcinoma had clear cell pathology. The source was blood, collected from a patient whose treatment included radiotherapy and nephrectomy. This receptor was obtained from a woman aged 55 to 70 with renal cell carcinoma.

The CDR3: CASSRSNTEAFF. CDR3 coding DNA: TGTGCCAGCAGCCGGTCGAACACTGAAGCTTTCTTT. This chain joins TRBV2 and TRBJ1-1; no clear D gene. This CDR3 comprises 12 residues. Germline V CDR1 and CDR2: SNHLY, FYNNEI. With 6 bases removed from V and 1 base from J, the gap between germline ends came to 6 bases.